These 19 T cell receptor beta chains were all obtained from the same sample, sequenced in a study of blood T cell repertoires in COVID-19. The data were produced by immunoSEQ multiplex PCR, yet TCRdb's version contains in-frame clones alone and is incomplete. The sample yields about 150,000 clones, roughly 87% seen once. The sample taken for sequencing was peripheral blood. The receptors originated from an older woman with active or convalescent COVID-19.

The rearrangement uses TRBV30 and TRBJ1-6; 9 bases are a match to TRBD1. CDR1 GTSNPN and CDR2 SVGIG come from the germline V gene (reference sequence). This CDR3 is built from 16 residues. Trimming cost V 0 bases and J 11 bases; bases outside gene matches: 11. CDR3 DNA: TGTGCCTGGAGTGTACCCGCCGACAGGGGGAATCCACCCCTCCACTTT. Its translation: CAWSVPADRGNPPLHF.

The chain couples TRBV19 to TRBJ1-1, with no clear D. Deletions cut 4 bases from V and 7 bases from J, with 10 bases between. CDR1 LNHDA and CDR2 SQIVND come from the germline V gene (reference sequence). The length of the CDR3 is 12 residues. DNA of the CDR3: TGTGCCAGTAGTACCCGCGGTGGTGAAGCTTTCTTT. This encodes CASSTRGGEAFF.

This rearrangement joins TRBV11-2 to TRBJ2-1, with D possibly TRBD2 on 7 matching bases. CDR1 is SGHAT and CDR2 is FQNNGV in the germline V gene. The V end was cut by 6 bases, the J end by 8 bases, with 20 bases between. This CDR3 is 15 amino acids long. The CDR3 sequence: CASRSPGGGGYEQFF. The CDR3 region has the DNA TGTGCCAGCAGATCCCCTGGCGGGGGCGGGTATGAGCAGTTCTTC.

The chain combines TRBV6-5 with TRBJ2-7; 9 nucleotides line up with TRBD1. J was trimmed by 4 bases and V by 6 bases; bases with no gene match: 10. The CDR3 totals 15 residues. The germline gives CDR1 MNHEY, CDR2 SVGAGI. CDR3 sequence (DNA): TGTGCCAGCAGGTCAAGGGGGACAGGGACTTACGAGCAGTACTTC. Protein product: CASRSRGTGTYEQYF.

The chain joins TRBV9 to TRBJ1-3, with 9 bases aligning to TRBD1. The CDR3 extends over 15 amino acids. Germline V gene sequence: CDR1 SGDLS, CDR2 YYNGEE. With V trimmed by 3 bases and J by 4 bases, 5 bases remained unmatched. This chain's CDR3 is CASSAGTGLGNTIYF. The CDR3 region has the DNA TGTGCCAGCAGCGCCGGGACAGGGCTCGGAAACACCATATATTTT.

In DNA, the CDR3 is TGTGCCAGCAGCATGCCGGGACAGGGGAACACCGGGGAGCTGTTTTTT. It codes for CASSMPGQGNTGELFF. The chain links TRBV5-4 to TRBJ2-2; 9 bases are shared with TRBD1. Trimming took 4 bases from V and 1 from J; bases not matched to a gene: 5. Per germline, CDR1 SGHNT and CDR2 YYREEE (reference sequence). This CDR3 spans 16 amino acids.

The gene calls are TRBV5-3 and TRBJ1-6; TRBD1 aligns across 9 bases. TRBV5-3 is annotated as an ORF whose role is uncertain. CDR3 length: 17 amino acids. V was clipped by 2 bases and J by 5 bases; unmatched bases: 8. The CDR3 nucleotides are TGTGCCAGAAGCTTCTCAAGACAGGGGGAGGATAATTCACCCCTCCACTTT. The encoded protein is CARSFSRQGEDNSPLHF.

The rearrangement links TRBV7-9 to TRBJ2-1, with D possibly being TRBD2 (6 bases). CDR3 length: 16 amino acids. Trimming pared 1 base from V and 6 bases from J, leaving 16 bases between. Per the germline V gene, CDR1 is SEHNR and CDR2 is FQNEAQ (reference sequence). CDR3 protein: CASSLVSGVVSNEQFF. As DNA, the CDR3 is TGTGCCAGCAGCTTAGTCTCGGGGGTTGTTTCCAATGAGCAGTTCTTC.

This chain uses TRBV9 with TRBJ1-2; 8 bases fit TRBD1. Germline V gives CDR1 SGDLS, CDR2 YYNGEE. V shed 0 bases and J 1 base; nucleotides not matched to a gene: 20. The CDR3 is 21 amino acids. The CDR3 reads CASSVDGQGASSSPINYGYTF. CDR3 coding DNA: TGTGCCAGCAGCGTAGATGGTCAGGGGGCGTCCTCTAGTCCTATTAACTATGGCTACACCTTC.

The chain carries TRBV6-2 or TRBV6-3 and TRBJ2-7; unclear D gene. V lost 4 bases and J lost 3, with 10 bases in between. CDR3 length: 13 residues. Germline CDR1 and CDR2: MNHEY and SVGEGT. The DNA for the CDR3 is TGTGCCAGCAGTTTCGGCACAGACTACGAGCAGTACTTC. Protein product: CASSFGTDYEQYF.

The rearrangement joins TRBV2 to TRBJ2-1; the match to TRBD2 covers 10 bases. CDR3 length: 18 residues. The germline gives CDR1 SNHLY, CDR2 FYNNEI. The trim removed 7 bases at V and 4 bases at J, leaving 16 bases unmatched. The CDR3 bases are TGTGCCAGCACGGAGGTAGCGGGGGGCCTGACCCGTTACAATGAGCAGTTCTTC. As protein: CASTEVAGGLTRYNEQFF.

J is TRBJ2-5 and V is TRBV20-1; a possible D gene is TRBD2 (5 bases). Germline lookup yields CDR1 DFQATT and CDR2 SNEGSKA (reference sequence). There are 13 residues in the CDR3. Trimming removed 3 bases at V and 0 bases at J, with 8 bases between. The CDR3 DNA reads as TGCAGTGCTAGTTCCGGGAACCAAGAGACCCAGTACTTC. Its protein is CSASSGNQETQYF.

The chain links TRBV6-2 or TRBV6-3 to TRBJ1-4, with 7 positions matching TRBD1. Per the germline V gene, CDR1 is MNHEY and CDR2 is SVGEGT. With V trimmed by 5 bases and J by 5 bases, 5 bases remained unmatched. CDR3 size: 14 residues. The CDR3 DNA follows: TGTGCCAGCAGTGATGGACAGGCGAATGAAAAACTGTTTTTT. It translates to CASSDGQANEKLFF.

Written as DNA, the CDR3 is TGTGCCAGTAGTACTCTCGACAGTCCTAACTATGGCTACACCTTC. The encoded protein is CASSTLDSPNYGYTF. The V and J genes are TRBV19 and TRBJ1-2; D perhaps matches TRBD1 (5 bases). CDR1 is LNHDA, CDR2 SQIVND, per germline (reference sequence). The CDR3 length is 15 residues. V dropped 4 bases and J dropped 0 bases, with 12 bases sitting between them.

The genes are TRBV19 and TRBJ1-4; TRBD1 aligns across 8 bases. With 4 bases clipped from V and 8 bases from J, the junction kept 3 bases outside the gene matches. The CDR3 runs 13 residues. Germline loops: CDR1 LNHDA, CDR2 SQIVND (reference sequence). CDR3 protein: CASSTQGAEKLFF. Written as DNA, the CDR3 is TGTGCCAGTAGTACGCAGGGGGCGGAAAAACTGTTTTTT.

The chain joins TRBV4-3 to TRBJ1-1; D may be TRBD1 (5 bases). CDR3 length equals 15 residues. CDR1 is LGHNA, CDR2 YSLEER, per germline. V was cut by 1 base and J by 6 bases, with 15 bases left in between. The CDR3 bases are TGCGCCAGCAGCCAAGCCCGGGACTTAGGGGCTGAAGCTTTCTTT. It is translated as CASSQARDLGAEAFF.

The V and J genes are TRBV5-4 and TRBJ1-5, with 9 bases aligning to TRBD1. Germline CDR1 SGHNT, CDR2 YYREEE (reference sequence). The CDR3 runs to 15 residues. V lost 4 bases to trimming and J lost 6 bases; unmatched junction nucleotides: 8. CDR3 sequence reads: CASSPGQGSTQPQHF. The DNA for the CDR3 is TGTGCCAGCAGCCCGGGACAGGGATCGACTCAGCCCCAGCATTTT.

In its sample, this clone was seen once. The rearrangement joins TRBV19 to TRBJ1-2; the match to TRBD1 covers 10 bases. V shed 10 bases, J shed 8 bases, and the junction held 10 bases outside the gene matches. The CDR3 spans 13 residues. Germline lookup yields CDR1 LNHDA and CDR2 SQIVND (reference sequence). The CDR3 here is CATQRQGARGYTF. CDR3 sequence (DNA): TGTGCCACCCAAAGACAGGGGGCGCGCGGCTACACCTTC.

The rearrangement uses TRBV7-9 and TRBJ2-4; 7 bases align to TRBD1. The junction had 3 bases not matched to a gene; V was cut back by 5 bases and J by 5 bases. This CDR3 is built from 13 residues. The germline CDR1 and CDR2 sequences are SEHNR and FQNEAQ (reference sequence). The CDR3 bases are TGTGCCAGCAGCGAGGGACAGCAAAACATTCAGTACTTC. Translated, it gives CASSEGQQNIQYF.